The clone carrying this TCR beta chain was seen repeatedly, ten times or more. The antigen remains undetermined. 5'RACE template switching generated TCR cDNA, adding a universal primer site and UMIs. From the 5' RACE reads, TCRdb called clonotypes with MiXCR, one entry per CDR3 protein. Of roughly 330,000 distinct CDR3 sequences listed, around 6.8% are singletons. The data belong to a study of T cells after yellow fever vaccination. Overall study: Preparing low-cell-number fractions relied on SMART-Seq v4 Ultra Low Input. Study conclusions and caveats: Reappearance after the booster was seen for most primary-vaccination clones, at 96% CD4 and roughly 90% CD8.

This sequence was found in a man in his late teens or twenties who received the YFV17D yellow fever vaccine. The material sequenced was PBMCs, taken about 49 days after the first yellow fever vaccination.

The CDR3, as DNA: TGTGCCAGCAGCTTCAGCTGGACTAGCGGGGGCCAAGAGACCCAGTACTTC. Amino acid sequence: CASSFSWTSGGQETQYF. V gene TRBV7-2 combines with J gene TRBJ2-5; 13 bases fit TRBD2. Germline V gives CDR1 SGHTA, CDR2 FQGNSA. Trimming removed 3 bases from V and 1 base from J; junction bases left unmatched: 5. The CDR3 has 17 residues.